This T cell receptor beta chain was sequenced for a study of T cell responses to AZD1222 COVID-19 vaccine. Repertoires were generated with immunoSEQ multiplex PCR, while TCRdb's copy carries only in-frame clones and drops some. The sample consists of roughly 80,000 clones, 70% to 90% of them appearing once. Worth noting for this clone: Its antigen is as yet unknown.

Whole-study findings and limits: Donors in the cohort were predominantly white British and more often female, and clonal diversity was possibly underestimated. Baseline antibody screening turned up just six seropositive AZD1222 recipients. Reports say nearly half of spike-specific TCRs go after unmutated variant regions.

Germline values: CDR1 MNHNY, CDR2 SVGAGI (reference sequence). Trimming at V came to 7 bases and at J to 1 base, leaving 6 bases not matched to a gene. CDR3 size: 14 residues. The chain couples TRBV6-6 to TRBJ2-5; 7 bases line up with TRBD1. This TCR derives from an adult in good health. The sequencing here drew on peripheral blood, taken on day 0 of MenACWY control vaccination. CDR3 nucleotides: TGTGCCAGCAACTTGGGGACAGTCCAAGAGACCCAGTACTTC. Residues: CASNLGTVQETQYF.